The 27 T cell receptor beta chains in this list originate from one sample, sequenced in a study of blood T cell repertoires in COVID-19. The assay was immunoSEQ multiplex PCR, and TCRdb's table has in-frame clones only and misses some. The data hold about 280,000 clones, with roughly four fifths observed a single time. The material sequenced was peripheral blood. These receptors were taken from a woman in her 50s who had recovered from COVID-19.

In its sample, this clone was seen a few times. This chain joins TRBV7-6 and TRBJ2-2; 9 bases align to TRBD2. Germline V gene lookup returns CDR1 SGHVS and CDR2 FNYEAQ. This CDR3 has 15 residues. Unmatched junction bases numbered 5, after V lost 4 bases and J lost 5 bases. CDR3 sequence reads: CASSSGLALTGELFF. The CDR3 DNA is TGTGCCAGCAGCTCGGGACTAGCCCTAACCGGGGAGCTGTTTTTT.

This chain uses TRBV28 with TRBJ2-3, with 8 bases matching TRBD1. Germline V CDR1 and CDR2: MDHEN, SYDVKM. The CDR3 has 18 residues. The trim removed 6 bases at V and 6 bases at J, leaving 20 bases unmatched. The CDR3 region is CASSRTLAGGGFLDTQYF. The CDR3 nucleotides read TGTGCCAGCAGCCGAACCCTTGCAGGGGGCGGATTTTTGGATACGCAGTATTTT.

J is TRBJ2-3 and V is TRBV2, with a possible D match to TRBD2 (5 bases). Germline CDR1 and CDR2: SNHLY and FYNNEI. The V and J ends lost 7 bases and 5 bases respectively, with 25 bases between them. The CDR3 loop spans 17 amino acids. CDR3 sequence: CASKFSLRRGSGDTQYF. The DNA of the CDR3 is TGTGCCAGCAAATTTTCCCTTCGCCGGGGATCGGGAGATACGCAGTATTTT.

The chain combines TRBV30 with TRBJ1-1; D unclear. Germline values: CDR1 GTSNPN, CDR2 SVGIG (reference sequence). This CDR3 is 11 amino acids long. Deletions cut 4 bases from V and 5 bases from J, with 8 bases between. CDR3 amino acids: CAWKRVTEAFF. Written as DNA, the CDR3 is TGTGCCTGGAAGAGGGTGACTGAAGCTTTCTTT.

This chain joins TRBV27 and TRBJ2-1; the D gene is possibly TRBD2 (6 bases). Trimming cost V 6 bases and J 4 bases, with 16 bases left between them. CDR1 MNHEY and CDR2 SMNVEV come from the germline V gene (reference sequence). The CDR3 runs to 15 residues. CDR3 in amino acids: CASRFLGEAYNEQFF. CDR3 bases: TGTGCCAGCAGGTTTCTGGGGGAGGCATACAATGAGCAGTTCTTC.

This chain links TRBV10-1 with TRBJ2-1; TRBD1 is a possible D gene (6 bases). Germline CDR1 is WNHNN and CDR2 is SYGVQD (reference sequence). CDR3 length: 16 amino acids. The V gene lost 4 bases and the J gene lost 0 bases, with 13 bases spanning the gap. CDR3 bases: TGCGCCAGCAGTGCAGGGGAATCTAGCTCCTACAATGAGCAGTTCTTC. Residues: CASSAGESSSYNEQFF.

This chain connects TRBV6-2 or TRBV6-3 to TRBJ1-1; 7 bases match TRBD1. The CDR3 runs to 14 residues. V lost 2 bases, J lost 7 bases, and 7 bases stayed unmatched. In germline, CDR1 is MNHEY, CDR2 SVGEGT. The CDR3 is CASSYPTGAYEAFF. The CDR3 DNA follows: TGTGCCAGCAGTTACCCTACAGGGGCCTATGAAGCTTTCTTT.

This clone occurred once. This chain links TRBV5-1 with TRBJ2-7, with D unresolved. Germline CDR1 and CDR2: SGHRS and YFSETQ. This CDR3 region has 13 residues. V lost 4 bases, J lost 3 bases, and 11 bases lay in between. The CDR3 protein is CASSQGAGYEQYF. CDR3 nucleotide sequence: TGCGCCAGCAGCCAAGGTGCAGGCTACGAGCAGTACTTC.

The genes are TRBV19 and TRBJ1-2; D is unclear. Per germline, CDR1 LNHDA and CDR2 SQIVND (reference sequence). This CDR3 region has 14 residues. Trimming took off 2 bases at V and 8 bases at J, with 15 bases between the two ends. CDR3 sequence (DNA): TGTGCCAGTAGTATACTCAGGTCATCTGCGGGCTACACCTTC. Encoded protein: CASSILRSSAGYTF.

This clone appeared a few times. This rearrangement joins TRBV4-2 to TRBJ2-7, with 9 bases identical to TRBD1. Looked up from germline, CDR1 is LGHNA and CDR2 is YNFKEQ. The V gene end was trimmed by 1 base and the J gene end by 3 bases; junction bases not matched to a gene: 7. This CDR3 is built from 16 residues. The CDR3: CASSQAGTGSVYEQYF. The DNA for the CDR3 is TGTGCCAGCAGCCAAGCGGGGACAGGGAGTGTCTACGAGCAGTACTTC.

The V call is TRBV9, the J call TRBJ1-1; D is unclear. The V gene lost 0 bases and the J gene lost 1 base, with 7 bases spanning the gap. Germline-derived CDR1 and CDR2 are SGDLS and YYNGEE. The CDR3 has 14 amino acids. CDR3 protein: CASSVAAANTEAFF. CDR3 bases: TGTGCCAGCAGCGTAGCGGCGGCGAACACTGAAGCTTTCTTT. Supplemented by reference TRBV9 and TRBJ1-1, the full variable domain reads DSGVTQTPKHLITATGQRVTLRCSPRSGDLSVYWYQQSLDQGLQFLIQYYNGEERAKGNILERFSAQQFPDLHSELNLSSLELGDSALYFCASSVAAANTEAFFGQGTRLTVV.

This chain joins TRBV7-9 and TRBJ2-7; D is possibly TRBD1 (5 bases). V lost 1 base and J 0 bases, leaving 13 bases between the germline ends. CDR1 is SEHNR and CDR2 is FQNEAQ in the germline V gene (reference sequence). The length of the CDR3 is 16 residues. CDR3 protein: CASSLDTGWSSYEQYF. Written as DNA, the CDR3 is TGTGCCAGCAGCTTAGATACAGGTTGGAGCTCCTACGAGCAGTACTTC.

This chain joins TRBV25-1 and TRBJ1-2; no definite D call. Germline CDR1 and CDR2: MGHDK and SYGVNS. Trimming took off 6 bases at V and 0 bases at J, with 8 bases between the two ends. CDR3 length: 13 amino acids. The CDR3 DNA reads as TGTGCCAGCAGGGAAGAGACTAACTATGGCTACACCTTC. As protein: CASREETNYGYTF.

The chain recombines TRBV24-1 with TRBJ2-3, with 7 bases identical to TRBD2. The CDR3 loop spans 17 amino acids. Germline CDR1 KGHDR, CDR2 SFDVKD. Losses at the gene ends were 4 bases for V and 0 bases for J; bases not matched to a gene: 9. CDR3 sequence reads: CATSDPGTGGSTDTQYF. In DNA, the CDR3 is TGTGCCACCAGTGACCCTGGAACCGGGGGGAGCACAGATACGCAGTATTTT.

The CDR3 is CASSQARGTTQETQYF. In nucleotides, the CDR3 is TGCGCCAGCAGCCAAGCCCGAGGGACTACCCAAGAGACCCAGTACTTC. The genes are TRBV4-1 and TRBJ2-5; 7 nucleotides match TRBD2. Germline V gene data show CDR1 as MGHRA and CDR2 as YSYEKL. This CDR3 comprises 16 residues. J lost 1 base, V lost 1 base, and 6 bases had no gene match.

This chain links TRBV18 with TRBJ1-4, with 9 bases lining up with TRBD1. This CDR3 spans 16 amino acids. The junction had 9 bases not matched to a gene; V was cut back by 0 bases and J by 10 bases. Germline-derived CDR1 and CDR2 are KGHSH and LQKENI. CDR3 sequence: CASSPPGTGSFGKLFF. For the CDR3, the DNA is TGTGCCAGCTCACCACCCGGGACAGGGTCGTTCGGAAAACTGTTTTTT.

This chain uses TRBV9 with TRBJ2-7; D call uncertain. Germline CDR1 reads SGDLS; CDR2 reads YYNGEE. Trimming removed 0 bases at V and 4 bases at J, with 5 bases between. The CDR3 extends over 12 amino acids. CDR3: CASSVGEYEQYF. CDR3 bases: TGTGCCAGCAGCGTAGGAGAATACGAGCAGTACTTC. Complete variable domain (other parts from reference TRBV9 and TRBJ2-7): DSGVTQTPKHLITATGQRVTLRCSPRSGDLSVYWYQQSLDQGLQFLIQYYNGEERAKGNILERFSAQQFPDLHSELNLSSLELGDSALYFCASSVGEYEQYFGPGTRLTVT.

The V call is TRBV7-3, the J call TRBJ2-1; 10 bases agree with TRBD2. Per the germline V gene, CDR1 is SGHTA and CDR2 is FQGTGA. The CDR3 runs 18 residues. V dropped 5 bases and J dropped 0; count of bases not matched to a gene: 10. CDR3: CASSRTPSGSLSYNEQFF. In DNA form, the CDR3 reads TGTGCCAGCAGCCGGACCCCTAGCGGGAGTCTCTCCTACAATGAGCAGTTCTTC.

The chain recombines TRBV2 with TRBJ2-1, with TRBD2 identical over 8 bases. Losses at the gene ends were 3 bases for V and 7 bases for J; bases not matched to a gene: 11. The CDR3 sequence is 16 residues long. Looked up from germline, CDR1 is SNHLY and CDR2 is FYNNEI. The CDR3 loop is CASSDLLAVVGNEQFF. Written as DNA, the CDR3 is TGTGCCAGCAGTGATTTACTAGCGGTCGTCGGTAATGAGCAGTTCTTC.

This clone has a handful of counts. The CDR3 bases are TGTGCCAGCAGCCCTCGGGGGTCTGAAGCTTTCTTT. Its protein is CASSPRGSEAFF. The chain recombines TRBV3-1 (or the pseudogene TRBV3-2) with TRBJ1-1; D may be TRBD1 (5 bases). The CDR3 has 12 amino acids. Germline V gives CDR1 LGHDT, CDR2 YNNKEL (reference sequence). Trimming took 4 bases from V and 6 from J, leaving 9 bases between them.

This chain links TRBV14 with TRBJ1-1; weak D call: TRBD1 (5 bases). In germline, CDR1 is SGHDN, CDR2 FVKESK. With 0 bases removed from V and 6 bases from J, the gap between germline ends came to 14 bases. CDR3 length equals 15 residues. The CDR3 coding sequence is TGTGCCAGCAGCCAAGATCTCTGGGGAGGGGCTGAAGCTTTCTTT. Amino acid sequence: CASSQDLWGGAEAFF.

The table lists this clone with a count of one. This may come from a read error, since a much larger clone is one base off. The genes are TRBV5-4 and TRBJ1-2, with 7 bases matching TRBD1. After removal of 4 bases from V and 4 bases from J, the junction contained 4 bases not matched to a gene. The CDR3 sequence is 13 residues long. Germline assignment: CDR1 SGHNT and CDR2 YYREEE (reference sequence). As DNA, the CDR3 is TGTGCCAGCAGCCAGGAGGGGGCCTATGGCTACACCTTC. It codes for CASSQEGAYGYTF.

This clone has just one count. This chain links TRBV18 with TRBJ2-1, with a weak D call TRBD1 (6 bases). This CDR3 has 13 amino acids. V was clipped by 4 bases and J by 7 bases, with 11 bases between them. CDR1 KGHSH and CDR2 LQKENI come from the germline V gene. For the CDR3, the DNA is TGTGCCAGCTCACGGCCAGGGGATAATGAGCAGTTCTTC. This codes for CASSRPGDNEQFF.

The chain uses TRBV28 and TRBJ2-7, with 9 nucleotides matching TRBD2. The CDR3 runs to 14 residues. CDR1 and CDR2 (germline): MDHEN, SYDVKM. Trimming at V came to 8 bases and at J to 2 bases, leaving 7 bases not matched to a gene. The CDR3 bases are TGTGCCAGCGAAATAGCGGGAGCGACCTACGAGCAGTACTTC. Its translation: CASEIAGATYEQYF.

V is TRBV5-5 and J is TRBJ2-7; TRBD1 aligns across 7 bases. Germline V CDR1 and CDR2: SGHKS, YYEKEE (reference sequence). The V segment lost 0 bases and the J segment 8 bases; nucleotides outside the gene matches: 17. The CDR3 is 17 residues long. The CDR3 loop reads CASSLGSGPGGRLQQYF. CDR3 coding DNA: TGTGCCAGCAGCTTGGGGTCGGGTCCAGGGGGAAGGCTCCAGCAGTACTTC.

V gene TRBV2 combines with J gene TRBJ1-5; 8 bases align to TRBD1. Germline loops: CDR1 SNHLY, CDR2 FYNNEI. The CDR3 consists of 14 residues. Trimming at V came to 2 bases and at J to 6 bases, leaving 3 bases not matched to a gene. The DNA of the CDR3 is TGTGCCAGCAGTGAACAGGGGGCCTTTCAGCCCCAGCATTTT. Residues: CASSEQGAFQPQHF.

The V gene is TRBV2, the J gene TRBJ2-4; maybe TRBD1 (6 bases). The V and J ends lost 3 bases and 0 bases respectively, with 12 bases between them. Germline CDR1 and CDR2: SNHLY and FYNNEI. The CDR3 consists of 16 residues. The CDR3 coding sequence is TGTGCCAGCAGTGATAGAGGGGGTCTAGCCAAAAACATTCAGTACTTC. Amino acids: CASSDRGGLAKNIQYF. Full variable domain (missing parts from reference TRBV2 and TRBJ2-4): EPEVTQTPSHQVTQMGQEVILRCVPISNHLYFYWYRQILGQKVEFLVSFYNNEISEKSEIFDDQFSVERPDGSNFTLKIRSTKLEDSAMYFCASSDRGGLAKNIQYFGAGTRLSVL.